The entry that follows covers one T cell receptor (beta chain) sequence. No antigen is known for it. Libraries were prepared by immunoSEQ multiplex PCR; TCRdb keeps only in-frame clonotypes and omits some of them. The sample contains 150,000 or so clones, 89% of which appear only once. The data belong to a study of T cell responses to AZD1222 COVID-19 vaccine. Across the whole study: Investigators merged groups given second doses at roughly 4 or roughly 12 weeks.

Study observations and caveats: Regions 160-218 and 743-854 held dominance among vaccine-associated CD4 TCRs, which spanned spike. The study found Spike-specific TCR breadth and depth rose after two AZD1222 doses.

The CDR3 runs to 14 residues. From germline, CDR1 is LNHNV and CDR2 YYDKDF (reference sequence). Trimming removed 5 bases from V and 7 bases from J, with 15 bases in between. This chain joins TRBV15 and TRBJ2-1, with D perhaps given as TRBD1 or TRBD2 (6 bases each). Sequences were derived from peripheral blood, sampled on day 0 of AZD1222 vaccination. The receptor was isolated from an adult in good health. CDR3 sequence reads: CATSEGGTKNEQFF. CDR3 sequence (DNA): TGTGCCACCAGCGAAGGGGGGACGAAAAATGAGCAGTTCTTC.